Below, 28 T cell receptor beta chains from the same sample are listed, as sequenced in a study of shared T cell receptors in the human thymus. Sequencing was performed with immunoSEQ multiplex PCR; in TCRdb, only in-frame clones are kept and a portion is missing. Of about 660,000 clones listed, around 89% were seen once; the top ten hold 0.0095% to 0.011%. The same sample was also studied in work on human thymus T cells.

The sequenced sample consisted of thymocytes. These receptors came from a boy under two years old with a congenital heart defect.

The V gene is TRBV7-9, the J gene TRBJ2-1; perhaps TRBD2 as D (7 bases). The germline gives CDR1 SEHNR, CDR2 FQNEAQ (reference sequence). The CDR3 runs 17 residues. Between the trimmed V and J ends, which lost 5 bases and 0 bases, there was a span of 17 bases. The CDR3 DNA reads as TGTGCCAGCAGCCCGGGGGGCAGCGGAGACTCCTACAATGAGCAGTTCTTC. As protein: CASSPGGSGDSYNEQFF. Looking up the rest from reference TRBV7-9 and TRBJ2-1 gives the full variable domain: DTGVSQNPRHKITKRGQNVTFRCDPISEHNRLYWYRQTLGQGPEFLTYFQNEAQLEKSRLLSDRFSAERPKGSFSTLEIQRTEQGDSAMYLCASSPGGSGDSYNEQFFGPGTRLTVL.

This clone has only a few counts. The V gene is TRBV14, the J gene TRBJ2-7; D call uncertain. Looked up from germline, CDR1 is SGHDN and CDR2 is FVKESK. The CDR3 runs 12 residues. V gave up 3 bases and J gave up 1 base, with 4 bases separating them. The CDR3 DNA sequence: TGTGCCAGCAGCCAGCGGTCCTACGAGCAGTACTTC. It is translated as CASSQRSYEQYF.

The V and J genes are TRBV11-3 and TRBJ2-3; D is undetermined. CDR3 length equals 14 residues. Trimming took 4 bases from V and 2 from J, leaving 10 bases between them. Germline assignment: CDR1 SGHNT and CDR2 YENEEA. CDR3 in amino acids: CASSSVRHTDTQYF. As DNA, the CDR3 is TGTGCCAGCAGCTCGGTGCGTCACACAGATACGCAGTATTTT.

The CDR3 DNA is TGCAGGGCGGGGGACAATGAGCAGTTCTTC. Protein sequence: CRAGDNEQFF. V gene TRBV20-1 combines with J gene TRBJ2-1; 7 bases are shared with TRBD2. CDR1 and CDR2 (germline): DFQATT, SNEGSKA (reference sequence). The CDR3 sequence is 10 residues long.

The CDR3 sequence: CERSPRNTEAFF. The CDR3 nucleotides read TGTGAACGATCGCCGAGGAACACTGAAGCTTTCTTT. This rearrangement joins TRBV2 to TRBJ1-1; D remains ambiguous. CDR1 and CDR2 from the germline V gene are SNHLY and FYNNEI. There are 12 residues in the CDR3.

The chain's CDR3 is CASSQERGQGQQPQHF. The CDR3 DNA reads TGCGCCAGCAGCCAAGAAAGGGGACAGGGTCAACAGCCCCAGCATTTT. The chain uses TRBV4-1 and TRBJ1-5; 9 nucleotides match TRBD1. The CDR3 extends over 16 amino acids. Germline V CDR1 and CDR2: MGHRA, YSYEKL. V lost 0 bases to trimming and J lost 7 bases; unmatched junction nucleotides: 7.

The J gene is TRBJ2-6, the V gene TRBV30, with D uncertain. The CDR3 spans 13 residues. From germline, CDR1 is GTSNPN and CDR2 SVGIG (reference sequence). Trimming shortened V by 3 bases and J by 0 bases, and 3 bases separated the two germline ends. The CDR3 reads CAWRASGANVLTF. The CDR3, as DNA: TGTGCCTGGAGGGCCTCTGGGGCCAACGTCCTGACTTTC. The full variable domain, completed using reference TRBV30 and TRBJ2-6, is SQTIHQWPATLVQPVGSPLSLECTVEGTSNPNLYWYRQAAGRGLQLLFYSVGIGQISSEVPQNLSASRPQDRQFILSSKKLLLSDSGFYLCAWRASGANVLTFGAGSRLTVL.

The J gene is TRBJ1-5, the V gene TRBV6-1; D is ambiguous. CDR1 is MNHNS, CDR2 SASEGT, per germline. Trimming left V 2 bases short and J 7 bases short, with 12 bases between. The CDR3 is made up of 14 amino acids. The CDR3 here is CASSERGNGQPQHF. In DNA, the CDR3 is TGTGCCAGCAGTGAACGAGGAAATGGGCAGCCCCAGCATTTT.

This sequence joins TRBV28 and TRBJ2-7; maybe TRBD2 (6 bases). The germline V gene encodes CDR1 MDHEN and CDR2 SYDVKM. V gave up 2 bases and J gave up 0 bases, with 11 bases separating them. The CDR3 is 15 residues long. CDR3 sequence: CASSLTTSSSYEQYF. As DNA, the CDR3 is TGTGCCAGCAGTTTAACAACTAGCTCCTCCTACGAGCAGTACTTC.

The V gene is TRBV15, the J gene TRBJ2-7, with D hard to call. V lost 0 bases and J 2 bases, leaving 11 bases between the germline ends. Germline loops: CDR1 LNHNV, CDR2 YYDKDF (reference sequence). The CDR3 sequence is 15 residues long. CDR3 nucleotides: TGTGCCACCAGCAGAGATACAACAGCTGCCTACGAGCAGTACTTC. It is translated as CATSRDTTAAYEQYF.

This chain uses TRBV30 with TRBJ2-1; 9 bases are a match to TRBD2. Germline CDR1 reads GTSNPN; CDR2 reads SVGIG (reference sequence). This CDR3 comprises 16 residues. This CDR3 is CAWGLAGGRGYNEQFF. The CDR3 bases are TGTGCATGGGGTCTAGCCGGCGGGAGGGGGTACAATGAGCAGTTCTTC.

As DNA, the CDR3 is TGCGCCAGCAGCCTGCCCGGAGATACGCAGTATTTT. Translating it yields CASSLPGDTQYF. The chain employs TRBV4-3 and TRBJ2-3, with unresolved D. Germline assignment: CDR1 LGHNA and CDR2 YSLEER. The CDR3 spans 12 residues. V lost 4 bases and J 5 bases, leaving 7 bases between the germline ends.

The chain links TRBV18 to TRBJ2-1; 7 bases map to TRBD2. Germline V gene sequence: CDR1 KGHSH, CDR2 LQKENI. This CDR3 region has 11 residues. V lost 5 bases and J lost 12; bases outside the gene matches: 4. The CDR3 sequence is CASSTGGRQFF. For the CDR3, the DNA is TGTGCCAGCTCAACCGGCGGGAGGCAGTTCTTC. The full variable domain, rest sourced from reference TRBV18 and TRBJ2-1, is NAGVMQNPRHLVRRRGQEARLRCSPMKGHSHVYWYRQLPEEGLKFMVYLQKENIIDESGMPKERFSAEFPKEGPSILRIQQVVRGDSAAYFCASSTGGRQFFGPGTRLTVL.

V is TRBV10-2 and J is TRBJ2-3, with D hard to call. V was clipped by 8 bases and J by 3 bases, with 6 bases between them. The germline CDR1 and CDR2 sequences are WSHSY and SAAADI. The CDR3 has 11 amino acids. For the CDR3, the DNA is TGCGCCAGCGGAGAAACAGATACGCAGTATTTT. It encodes CASGETDTQYF.

This chain connects TRBV2 to TRBJ2-7, with a tentative D call TRBD2 (5 bases). Germline CDR1 is SNHLY and CDR2 is FYNNEI. V lost 3 bases, J lost 5 bases, and 20 bases lay in between. The CDR3 contains 16 residues. The CDR3: CASSDLPGGSINEQYF. In DNA, the CDR3 is TGTGCCAGCAGTGATCTCCCTGGTGGGAGCATCAACGAGCAGTACTTC.

The chain joins TRBV5-1 to TRBJ2-1, with D perhaps matching TRBD1 (6 bases). Germline loops: CDR1 SGHRS, CDR2 YFSETQ. The CDR3 totals 16 residues. Deletions cut 4 bases from V and 6 bases from J, with 20 bases between. The CDR3 reads CASSVPTGLLANEQFF. CDR3 DNA: TGCGCCAGCAGCGTGCCAACAGGGCTTCTCGCCAATGAGCAGTTCTTC.

V and J are TRBV27 and TRBJ2-7, with 7 bases fitting TRBD2. The CDR3 consists of 15 residues. The germline V gene has CDR1 MNHEY and CDR2 SMNVEV (reference sequence). Trimming cost V 6 bases and J 2 bases; bases outside gene matches: 10. This CDR3 is CASRGLGGGTYEQYF. CDR3 in DNA: TGTGCCAGCAGGGGGTTGGGGGGAGGGACCTACGAGCAGTACTTC.

The CDR3 sequence is CASGLVGRGGYNEQFF. The DNA of the CDR3 is TGTGCTAGTGGTTTGGTAGGCAGGGGCGGATACAATGAGCAGTTCTTC. The chain employs TRBV12-5 and TRBJ2-1; D is possibly TRBD1 (6 bases). Germline V gene sequence: CDR1 LGHNT, CDR2 FRNRAP. The CDR3 length is 16 residues. The V gene lost 0 bases and the J gene lost 4 bases, with 13 bases spanning the gap.

This rearrangement joins TRBV4-3 to TRBJ2-2; D unresolved. Germline assignment: CDR1 LGHNA and CDR2 YSLEER. Trimming removed 4 bases from V and 11 bases from J, with 14 bases in between. CDR3 length equals 13 residues. The CDR3 DNA is TGCGCCAGCAGCCTCGAACTACACGGAGAGCTGTTTTTT. It is translated as CASSLELHGELFF.

This clone was observed once. This sequence joins TRBV11-2 and TRBJ2-7, with a weak D call TRBD2 (5 bases). Germline V gene sequence: CDR1 SGHAT, CDR2 FQNNGV. The CDR3 consists of 16 residues. With 1 base removed from V and 0 bases from J, the gap between germline ends came to 13 bases. The CDR3 sequence is CASSLAPLGSSYEQYF. CDR3 sequence (DNA): TGTGCCAGCAGCTTAGCCCCCCTGGGGAGCTCCTACGAGCAGTACTTC.

This chain links TRBV2 with TRBJ2-7; TRBD2 agrees at 12 bases. The V gene end was trimmed by 8 bases and the J gene end by 0 bases; junction bases not matched to a gene: 8. The CDR3 runs 16 residues. Looked up from germline, CDR1 is SNHLY and CDR2 is FYNNEI. The CDR3 DNA follows: TGTGCCAGCCGTGGGACTAGCGGGCGGCGCTCCTACGAGCAGTACTTC. Translating gives CASRGTSGRRSYEQYF. The variable domain in full, completed from reference TRBV2 and TRBJ2-7, reads EPEVTQTPSHQVTQMGQEVILRCVPISNHLYFYWYRQILGQKVEFLVSFYNNEISEKSEIFDDQFSVERPDGSNFTLKIRSTKLEDSAMYFCASRGTSGRRSYEQYFGPGTRLTVT.

The rearrangement uses TRBV6-5 and TRBJ1-5; a weak D match, TRBD1 (5 bases). The V and J ends lost 7 bases and 9 bases respectively, with 16 bases between them. Germline V gene sequence: CDR1 MNHEY, CDR2 SVGAGI. The CDR3 contains 13 residues. Here the CDR3 DNA reads TGTGCCAGCAACCCCCCGGGGGGTAGGCCCCAGCATTTT. This codes for CASNPPGGRPQHF.

The table lists this clone with a few counts. The germline gene is not matched at one end of the junction; a read error may be the cause. The gene calls are TRBV5-6 and TRBJ2-1, with D tentatively TRBD1 (6 bases). The CDR3 covers 16 residues. The germline gives CDR1 SGHDT, CDR2 YYEEEE. In nucleotides, the CDR3 is TGTGCCAGCAGCTCCAACCGGGACACCCGTTACACTGAGCAGTTCTTC. Its translation: CASSSNRDTRYTEQFF.

The genes are TRBV27 and TRBJ2-1; TRBD2 agrees at 11 bases. Trimming cost V 5 bases and J 0 bases; bases outside gene matches: 6. The CDR3 runs 17 residues. Germline V lookup: CDR1 MNHEY, CDR2 SMNVEV (reference sequence). DNA of the CDR3: TGTGCCAGCAGTCCGCCCACTAGCGGGAGCTCCTACAATGAGCAGTTCTTC. Protein product: CASSPPTSGSSYNEQFF.

This rearrangement joins TRBV27 to TRBJ2-1; TRBD2 aligns across 12 bases. Per germline, CDR1 MNHEY and CDR2 SMNVEV (reference sequence). V was clipped by 10 bases and J by 0 bases; unmatched bases: 7. This CDR3 spans 16 amino acids. CDR3 sequence: CAIGGLAGSSYNEQFF. In DNA, the CDR3 is TGTGCCATTGGGGGACTAGCGGGCAGCTCCTACAATGAGCAGTTCTTC.

The V and J genes are TRBV27 and TRBJ2-7, with D tentatively TRBD1 (6 bases). The ends were cut back, 2 bases at V and 4 bases at J, with 39 bases in the middle. CDR1 and CDR2 (germline): MNHEY, SMNVEV (reference sequence). The CDR3 consists of 23 residues. In DNA form, the CDR3 reads TGTGCCAGCAGTTTACGGAACAGGGTAGAGTTAAGCCCGGAAGGGATAGCCAATTACGAGCAGTACTTC. Translated: CASSLRNRVELSPEGIANYEQYF.

This chain joins TRBV29-1 and TRBJ2-5; 15 bases match TRBD2. This CDR3 is 15 amino acids long. Germline CDR1 reads SQVTM; CDR2 reads ANQGSEA. V dropped 7 bases and J dropped 2; count of bases not matched to a gene: 5. Here the CDR3 reads CSDQGLAGGQETQYF. The CDR3 nucleotides are TGCAGCGACCAGGGACTAGCGGGGGGTCAAGAGACCCAGTACTTC.

This sequence joins TRBV4-1 and TRBJ2-7, with D perhaps TRBD2 (5 bases). This CDR3 is built from 13 residues. V was shortened by 3 bases and J by 2 bases, with 8 bases between the two germline ends. CDR1 MGHRA and CDR2 YSYEKL come from the germline V gene. The chain's CDR3 is CASSQGEAYEQYF. CDR3 nucleotide sequence: TGCGCCAGCAGCCAGGGAGAAGCCTACGAGCAGTACTTC.